This T cell receptor (beta chain) was retrieved from a study of blood T cell repertoires in COVID-19. Across the whole study: Sources were T cells, B-cell-depleted T cells, or PBMCs; the material itself was cDNA or gDNA.

Trimming cost V 2 bases and J 3 bases, with 7 bases left between them. Per germline, CDR1 SNHLY and CDR2 FYNNEI. The CDR3 sequence is 13 residues long. Authors' methods: Estimated nucleated cell counts came from reference gene primer amplification. TCRdb keeps only in-frame clones here, not all; method: immunoSEQ multiplex PCR. That table supplies the V and J calls and clone size; D and trimming were determined from the DNA. Here the sample spans about 240,000 clones, around 86% being singletons. The rearrangement joins TRBV2 to TRBJ1-1; no reliable D call. Material for sequencing was peripheral blood. This TCR came from an older woman with active or convalescent COVID-19. For the CDR3, the DNA is TGTGCCAGCAGTGAAAATAGTTACACTGAAGCTTTCTTT. Residues: CASSENSYTEAFF.